Listed below are T cell receptor beta chains from one sample, sequenced in a study of beta chain features in type 1 diabetes. Generated by immunoSEQ multiplex PCR, the TCRdb table keeps only in-frame clones and is missing some. The sample records hundreds of thousands of clones, approximately 16% being singletons. The sequenced sample consisted of naive CD4+ T cells from blood. These receptors all come from a man aged 18 to 30 with type 1 diabetes. The CDR3 runs from the conserved cysteine through the conserved F or W. The D gene is left open where the match is weak. Clone size appears in some rows only: once, few, many, or a class for an expanded clone.

size: few
J: TRBJ2-3
V: TRBV5-6
D: -
CDR3: CASSRRGSTDTQYF
DNA: TGTGCCAGCAGCCGCCGGGGTAGCACAGATACGCAGTATTTT

size: few
J: TRBJ2-7
V: TRBV28
D: -
CDR3: CASSLSSGGFYEQYF
DNA: TGTGCCAGCAGTTTATCATCCGGTGGTTTCTACGAGCAGTACTTC

size: few
J: TRBJ1-4
V: TRBV28
D: TRBD1
CDR3: CASSSASTGADEKLFF
DNA: TGTGCCAGCAGCTCCGCCTCGACAGGGGCCGATGAAAAACTGTTTTTT

size: few
J: TRBJ2-1
V: TRBV19
D: TRBD1
CDR3: CASSPDRGNEQFF
DNA: TGTGCCAGTAGTCCGGACAGGGGTAATGAGCAGTTCTTC

size: -
J: TRBJ2-5
V: TRBV30
D: -
CDR3: CAWTSGSQETQYF
DNA: TGTGCCTGGACCTCAGGGTCCCAAGAGACCCAGTACTTC

size: few
J: TRBJ1-2
V: TRBV19
D: -
CDR3: CASKSLNSYGYTF
DNA: TGTGCCAGCAAAAGCCTTAATAGCTATGGCTACACCTTC

size: -
J: TRBJ1-1
V: TRBV18
D: TRBD1
CDR3: CASSPPTGYTDEAFF
DNA: TGTGCCAGCTCACCCCCGACAGGGTATACAGATGAAGCTTTCTTT

size: -
J: TRBJ2-7
V: TRBV5-6
D: -
CDR3: CASSLNRYEQYF
DNA: TGTGCCAGCAGCTTGAATCGGTACGAGCAGTACTTC

size: few
J: TRBJ2-3
V: TRBV30
D: TRBD2
CDR3: CAWRNSGGTDTQYF
DNA: TGTGCCTGGAGGAATAGCGGGGGTACAGATACGCAGTATTTT

size: -
J: TRBJ1-1
V: TRBV27
D: -
CDR3: CASSLIGGGEAFF
DNA: TGTGCCAGCAGTTTAATAGGGGGGGGTGAAGCTTTCTTT

size: -
J: TRBJ1-1
V: TRBV11-2
D: -
CDR3: CASSFPAGPNTEAFF
DNA: TGTGCCAGCAGCTTCCCGGCGGGGCCGAACACTGAAGCTTTCTTT

size: few
J: TRBJ2-3
V: TRBV29-1
D: TRBD2
CDR3: CSVDRGGSGRAGTQYF
DNA: TGCAGCGTCGACCGGGGGGGGAGCGGGAGGGCCGGTACGCAGTATTTT